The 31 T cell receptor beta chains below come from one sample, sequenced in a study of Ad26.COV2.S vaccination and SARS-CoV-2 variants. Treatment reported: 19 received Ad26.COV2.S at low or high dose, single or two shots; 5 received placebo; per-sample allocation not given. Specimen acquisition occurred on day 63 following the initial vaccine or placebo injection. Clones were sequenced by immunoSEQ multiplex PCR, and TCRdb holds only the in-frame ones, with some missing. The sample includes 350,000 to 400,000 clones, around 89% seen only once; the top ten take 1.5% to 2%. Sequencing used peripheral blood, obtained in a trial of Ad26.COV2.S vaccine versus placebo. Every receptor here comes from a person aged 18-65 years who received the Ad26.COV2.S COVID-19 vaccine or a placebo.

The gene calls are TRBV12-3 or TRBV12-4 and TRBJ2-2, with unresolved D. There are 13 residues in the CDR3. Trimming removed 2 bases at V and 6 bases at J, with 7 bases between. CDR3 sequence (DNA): TGTGCCAGCAGTTTAAGGTCGTCCGGGGAGCTGTTTTTT. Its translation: CASSLRSSGELFF.

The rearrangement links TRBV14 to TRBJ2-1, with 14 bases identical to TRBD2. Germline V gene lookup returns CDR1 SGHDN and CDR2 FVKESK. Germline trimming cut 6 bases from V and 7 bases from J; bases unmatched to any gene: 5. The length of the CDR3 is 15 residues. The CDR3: CASSRLAGGWNEQFF. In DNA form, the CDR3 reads TGTGCCAGCAGTCGACTAGCGGGAGGGTGGAATGAGCAGTTCTTC.

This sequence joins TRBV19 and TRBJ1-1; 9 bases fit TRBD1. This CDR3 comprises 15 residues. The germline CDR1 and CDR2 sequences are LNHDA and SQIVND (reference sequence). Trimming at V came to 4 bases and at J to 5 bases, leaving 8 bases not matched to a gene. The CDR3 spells CASSTNRDRVTEAFF. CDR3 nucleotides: TGTGCCAGTAGTACCAACCGGGACAGGGTAACTGAAGCTTTCTTT.

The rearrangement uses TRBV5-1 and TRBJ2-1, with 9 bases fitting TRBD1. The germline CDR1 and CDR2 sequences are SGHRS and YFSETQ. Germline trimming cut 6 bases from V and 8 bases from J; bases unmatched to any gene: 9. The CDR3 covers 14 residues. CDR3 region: CASNTGTGLDEQFF. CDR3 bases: TGCGCCAGCAACACCGGGACAGGGCTCGATGAGCAGTTCTTC.

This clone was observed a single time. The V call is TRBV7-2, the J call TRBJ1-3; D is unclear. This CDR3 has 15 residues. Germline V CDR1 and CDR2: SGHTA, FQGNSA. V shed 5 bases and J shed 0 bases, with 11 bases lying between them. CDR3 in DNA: TGTGCCAGCAGCCCCCCCTCGCACTCTGGAAACACCATATATTTT. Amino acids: CASSPPSHSGNTIYF.

The CDR3 nucleotides are TGTGCCAGCAGCTTAGCGGGGACAGGGGAGAGGTCGACTGGGGCCAACGTCCTGACTTTC. Translated, it gives CASSLAGTGERSTGANVLTF. This sequence joins TRBV7-6 and TRBJ2-6; 10 nucleotides align to TRBD1. Unmatched junction bases numbered 10, after V lost 0 bases and J lost 2 bases. CDR1 is SGHVS and CDR2 is FNYEAQ in the germline V gene. The length of the CDR3 is 20 residues.

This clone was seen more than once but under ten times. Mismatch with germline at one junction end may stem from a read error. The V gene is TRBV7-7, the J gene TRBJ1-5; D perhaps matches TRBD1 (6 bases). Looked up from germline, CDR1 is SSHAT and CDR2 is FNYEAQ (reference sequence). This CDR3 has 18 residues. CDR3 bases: TGTGCTAGCAGCCCCGGGACACCAAGGGAATATAGCAATCAGCCCCAGCATTTT. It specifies CASSPGTPREYSNQPQHF.

Written as DNA, the CDR3 is TGTGCCAGCAACACCCCGGGACAGAGAAGGGGCTACACCTTC. It codes for CASNTPGQRRGYTF. The rearrangement joins TRBV5-6 to TRBJ1-2; TRBD1 aligns across 7 bases. Germline lookup yields CDR1 SGHDT and CDR2 YYEEEE. V lost 6 bases to trimming and J lost 8 bases; unmatched junction nucleotides: 13. CDR3 length: 14 amino acids.

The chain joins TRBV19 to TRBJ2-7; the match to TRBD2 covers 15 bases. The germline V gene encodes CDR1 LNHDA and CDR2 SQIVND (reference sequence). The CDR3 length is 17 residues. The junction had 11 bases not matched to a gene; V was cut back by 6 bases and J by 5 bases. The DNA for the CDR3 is TGTGCCAGTAGCAATATGACGGGACTAGCGGGAGGTCACGAGCAGTACTTC. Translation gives CASSNMTGLAGGHEQYF.

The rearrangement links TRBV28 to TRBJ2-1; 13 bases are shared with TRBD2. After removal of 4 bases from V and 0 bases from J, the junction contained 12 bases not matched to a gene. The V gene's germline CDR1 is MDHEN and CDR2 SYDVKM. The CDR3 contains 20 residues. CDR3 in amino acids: CASSSDNPLAGGGSYNEQFF. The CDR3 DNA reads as TGTGCCAGCAGTTCCGACAACCCACTAGCGGGAGGGGGCTCCTACAATGAGCAGTTCTTC.

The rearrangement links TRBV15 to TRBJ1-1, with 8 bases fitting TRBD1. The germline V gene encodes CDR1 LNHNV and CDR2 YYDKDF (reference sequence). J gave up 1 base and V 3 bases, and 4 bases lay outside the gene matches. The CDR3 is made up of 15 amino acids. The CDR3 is CATSRGGQGNTEAFF. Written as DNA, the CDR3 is TGTGCCACCAGCAGGGGAGGACAGGGGAACACTGAAGCTTTCTTT.

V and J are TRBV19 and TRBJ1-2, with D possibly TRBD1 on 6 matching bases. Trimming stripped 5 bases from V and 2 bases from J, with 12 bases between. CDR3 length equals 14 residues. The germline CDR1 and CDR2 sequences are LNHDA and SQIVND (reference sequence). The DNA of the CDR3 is TGTGCCAGTAGTGACGGGGGGGCAAACTATGGCTACACCTTC. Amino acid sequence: CASSDGGANYGYTF.

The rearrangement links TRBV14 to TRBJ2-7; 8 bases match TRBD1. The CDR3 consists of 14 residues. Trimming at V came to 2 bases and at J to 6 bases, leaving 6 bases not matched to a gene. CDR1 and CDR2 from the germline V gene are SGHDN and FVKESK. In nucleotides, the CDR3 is TGTGCCAGCAGCCAACGAGCAGGGGGCGCCGAGCAGTACTTC. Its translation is CASSQRAGGAEQYF.

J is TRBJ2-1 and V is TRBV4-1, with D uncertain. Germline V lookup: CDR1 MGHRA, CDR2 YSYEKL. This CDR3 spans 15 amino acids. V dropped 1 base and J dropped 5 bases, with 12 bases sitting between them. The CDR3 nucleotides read TGCGCCAGCAGCCAAGTCTCGGCTATCAACAATGAGCAGTTCTTC. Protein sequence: CASSQVSAINNEQFF.

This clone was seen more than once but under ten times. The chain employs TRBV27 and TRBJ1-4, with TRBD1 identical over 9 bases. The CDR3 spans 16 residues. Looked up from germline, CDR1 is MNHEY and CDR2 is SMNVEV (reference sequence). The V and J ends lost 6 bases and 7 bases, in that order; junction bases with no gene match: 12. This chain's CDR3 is CASSTLGTGYGEKLFF. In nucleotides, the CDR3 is TGTGCCAGCAGCACCCTGGGGACAGGGTATGGTGAAAAACTGTTTTTT.

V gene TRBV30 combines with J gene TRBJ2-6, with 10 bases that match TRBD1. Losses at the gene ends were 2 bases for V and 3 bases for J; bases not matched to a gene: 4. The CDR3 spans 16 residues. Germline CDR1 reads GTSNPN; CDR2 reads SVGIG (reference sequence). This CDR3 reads CAWSWTGGLGANVLTF. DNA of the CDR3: TGTGCCTGGAGTTGGACAGGGGGACTTGGGGCCAACGTCCTGACTTTC.

The CDR3 spells CASSPHRDSVTGELFF. CDR3 bases: TGCGCCAGCAGCCCCCATCGGGACAGCGTCACCGGGGAGCTGTTTTTT. The J gene is TRBJ2-2, the V gene TRBV4-3; 7 bases map to TRBD1. Germline V lookup: CDR1 LGHNA, CDR2 YSLEER. The CDR3 totals 16 residues. J gave up 4 bases and V 4 bases, and 9 bases lay outside the gene matches.

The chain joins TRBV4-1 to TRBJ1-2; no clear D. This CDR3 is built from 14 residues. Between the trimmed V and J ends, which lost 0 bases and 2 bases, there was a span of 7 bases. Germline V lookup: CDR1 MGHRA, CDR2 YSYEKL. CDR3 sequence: CASSQDPLNYGYTF. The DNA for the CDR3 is TGCGCCAGCAGCCAAGATCCGTTAAACTATGGCTACACCTTC.

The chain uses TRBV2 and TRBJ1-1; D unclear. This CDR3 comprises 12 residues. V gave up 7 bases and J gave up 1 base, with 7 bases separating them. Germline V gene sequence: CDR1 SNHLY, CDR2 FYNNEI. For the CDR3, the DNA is TGTGCCAGCAACGGACGGAACACTGAAGCTTTCTTT. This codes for CASNGRNTEAFF.

The CDR3 nucleotides read TGTGCCAGCAGCTTAGGGGACAGCCCATCCTACGAGCAGTACTTC. It encodes CASSLGDSPSYEQYF. This chain uses TRBV7-9 with TRBJ2-7; 7 bases match TRBD1. From germline, CDR1 is SEHNR and CDR2 FQNEAQ (reference sequence). CDR3 length equals 15 residues. The junction had 4 bases not matched to a gene; V was cut back by 1 base and J by 1 base.

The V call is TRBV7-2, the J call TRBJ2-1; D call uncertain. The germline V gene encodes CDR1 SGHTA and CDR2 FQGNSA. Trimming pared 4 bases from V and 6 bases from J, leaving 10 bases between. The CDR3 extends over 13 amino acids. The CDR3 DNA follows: TGTGCCAGCAGCTCCGGACGAGGCAATGAGCAGTTCTTC. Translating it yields CASSSGRGNEQFF.

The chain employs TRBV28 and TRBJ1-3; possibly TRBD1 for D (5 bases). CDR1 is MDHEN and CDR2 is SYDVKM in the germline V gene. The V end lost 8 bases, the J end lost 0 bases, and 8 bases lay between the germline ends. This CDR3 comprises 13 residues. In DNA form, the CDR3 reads TGTGCCAGCTGGGGCCACTCTGGAAACACCATATATTTT. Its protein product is CASWGHSGNTIYF.

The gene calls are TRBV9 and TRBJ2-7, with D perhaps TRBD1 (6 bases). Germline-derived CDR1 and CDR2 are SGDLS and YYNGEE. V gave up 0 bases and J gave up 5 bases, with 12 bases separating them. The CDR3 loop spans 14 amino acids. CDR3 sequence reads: CASSVGNRAHEQYF. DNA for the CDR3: TGTGCCAGCAGCGTAGGCAACAGGGCCCACGAGCAGTACTTC. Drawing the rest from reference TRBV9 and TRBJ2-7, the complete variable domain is DSGVTQTPKHLITATGQRVTLRCSPRSGDLSVYWYQQSLDQGLQFLIQYYNGEERAKGNILERFSAQQFPDLHSELNLSSLELGDSALYFCASSVGNRAHEQYFGPGTRLTVT.

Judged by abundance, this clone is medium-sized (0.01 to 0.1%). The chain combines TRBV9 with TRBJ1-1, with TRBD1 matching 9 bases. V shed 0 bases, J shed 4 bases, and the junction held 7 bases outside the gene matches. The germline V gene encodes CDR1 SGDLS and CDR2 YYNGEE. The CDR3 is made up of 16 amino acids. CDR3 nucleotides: TGTGCCAGCAGCGTAGTTGGGACAGGGTATTTCACTGAAGCTTTCTTT. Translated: CASSVVGTGYFTEAFF. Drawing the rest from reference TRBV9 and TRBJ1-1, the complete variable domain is DSGVTQTPKHLITATGQRVTLRCSPRSGDLSVYWYQQSLDQGLQFLIQYYNGEERAKGNILERFSAQQFPDLHSELNLSSLELGDSALYFCASSVVGTGYFTEAFFGQGTRLTVV.

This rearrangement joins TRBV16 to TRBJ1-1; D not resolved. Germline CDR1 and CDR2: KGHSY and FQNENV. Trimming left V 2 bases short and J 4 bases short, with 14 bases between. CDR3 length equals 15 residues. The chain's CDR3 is CASSQMGARGTEAFF. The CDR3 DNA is TGTGCCAGCAGCCAAATGGGTGCCCGGGGCACTGAAGCTTTCTTT.

CDR3 sequence (DNA): TGTGCCAGCAGTCCTCCTAGCGGGACGTACTACAATGAGCAGTTCTTC. Its protein is CASSPPSGTYYNEQFF. J is TRBJ2-1 and V is TRBV7-9; 9 bases line up with TRBD2. After removal of 6 bases from V and 3 bases from J, the junction contained 9 bases not matched to a gene. Germline V gene lookup returns CDR1 SEHNR and CDR2 FQNEAQ (reference sequence). The CDR3 length is 16 residues.

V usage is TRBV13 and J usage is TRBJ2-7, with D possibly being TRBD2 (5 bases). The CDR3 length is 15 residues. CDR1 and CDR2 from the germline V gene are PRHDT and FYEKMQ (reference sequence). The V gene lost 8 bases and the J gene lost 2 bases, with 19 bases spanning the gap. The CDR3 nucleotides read TGTGCCAGCGCGGCCAAGGGAGAGAAACCCTACGAGCAGTACTTC. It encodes CASAAKGEKPYEQYF.

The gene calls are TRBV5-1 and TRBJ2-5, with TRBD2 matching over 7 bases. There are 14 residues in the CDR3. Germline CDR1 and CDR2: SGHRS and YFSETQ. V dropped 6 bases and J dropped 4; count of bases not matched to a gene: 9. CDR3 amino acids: CASNYGGRGETQYF. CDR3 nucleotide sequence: TGCGCCAGCAATTACGGGGGGAGAGGAGAGACCCAGTACTTC.

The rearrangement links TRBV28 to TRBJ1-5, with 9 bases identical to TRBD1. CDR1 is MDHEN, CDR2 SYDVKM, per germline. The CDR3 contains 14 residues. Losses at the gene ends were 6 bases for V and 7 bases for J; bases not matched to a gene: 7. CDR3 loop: CASRMTGGQQPQHF. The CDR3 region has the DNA TGTGCCAGCAGGATGACAGGGGGTCAACAGCCCCAGCATTTT.

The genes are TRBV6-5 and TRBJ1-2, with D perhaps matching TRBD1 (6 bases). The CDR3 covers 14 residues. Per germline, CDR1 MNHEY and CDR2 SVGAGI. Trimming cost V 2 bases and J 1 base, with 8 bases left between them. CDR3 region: CASSYRGHNYGYTF. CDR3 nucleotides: TGTGCCAGCAGTTACAGGGGACATAACTATGGCTACACCTTC.

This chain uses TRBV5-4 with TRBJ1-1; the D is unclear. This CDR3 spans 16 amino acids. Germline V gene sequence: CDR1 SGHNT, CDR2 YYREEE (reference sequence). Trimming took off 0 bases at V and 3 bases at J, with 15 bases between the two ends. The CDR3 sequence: CASSLAGKGAYTEAFF. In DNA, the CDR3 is TGTGCCAGCAGCTTGGCCGGTAAGGGCGCGTACACTGAAGCTTTCTTT.